This T cell receptor (beta chain) was recovered during a study of blood T cell repertoires in COVID-19 (dated by TCRdb to about 2020). At the level of the whole study: The collaborator samples originated in the United States, Italy and Spain and spanned the acute and convalescent phases of COVID-19. The prospective study material was composed of cDNA or gDNA derived from T cells, B-cell-depleted T cells, or PBMCs. Subjects who had been exposed to COVID-19, were actively infected with it, or had recovered from it provided the deeply sampled blood TCRbeta repertoires that made up the dataset. The repertoires were released in a freely available public database meant as a resource for research on the immune response to SARS-CoV-2. The samples were drawn from the first 160 participants of the ongoing ImmuneRACE study and from 1,254 subjects provided by 6 global collaborators. The sample metadata nearly always contained a de-identified subject ID, COVID-19 status, age in years and sex. Where HLA class I and class II types were available, the types were taken from metadata supplied by the sample provider, not from assay-based typing. Points the paper makes about the study in general: The amount of clinical and demographic metadata varied by source and participant and was provided uncurated.

TCRbeta CDR3 regions were amplified from genomic DNA using the immunoSEQ Assay, a bias-controlled multiplex PCR. Turning to the authors' computational methods: Within the assay, amplification of reference gene primers was used to estimate how many nucleated cells each sample contained. To quantify the absolute abundance of each unique TCRbeta CDR3 rearrangement, sequence reads were collapsed and filtered. For each sample, productive Simpson clonality was calculated as the square root of Simpson's diversity index over productive rearrangements. Held by TCRdb, this immuneACCESS table contains in-frame sequences only and omits some clones. Under half of the omission traces to an unresolved V gene where checked; the cause of the rest is unknown. That table gives V, J and clone size, and the DNA gave D and trimming. In this sample the table shows approximately 330,000 clones, 80% to 90% of which occur a single time. The ten top clones hold approximately 4% of the sample.

The CDR3 has 13 amino acids, counting the end cysteine and phenylalanine. Only the CDR3 region is kept as DNA, spanning 39 bases read in frame from base 1. Relative to germline, V is missing 4 bases and J is missing 7 bases, with 7 bases of the junction outside any gene match. The germline V gene specifies SGHDT as CDR1 and YYEEEE as CDR2. Concerning this clone: The clone's antigen remains unknown. Per-nucleotide qualities are absent, and no much larger clonotype sits a single base away.

Participants in the prospective study were aged 18 to 89 years, lived in 20 to 30 United States geographic areas, and enrolled through a virtual design. To assign participants to cohorts, the prospective study relied on clinical history that participants themselves reported in a screening survey and a study questionnaire. Mobile phlebotomists in the prospective study collected whole blood, serum and a nasopharyngeal or oropharyngeal swab from every participant. Over a roughly two-month period, participants in the prospective study had the option of providing additional blood draws and questionnaires. Prospective study blood samples were shipped either frozen or at room temperature before DNA extraction.

Rearrangement joined TRBV5-6 to TRBJ1-2; TRBD1 lines up with 7 middle nucleotides. This clonotype was obtained from a woman aged 40 to 55 with acute COVID-19. Sequenced material: PBMCs or T cells enriched from blood (not recorded which). The DNA reads as follows: TGTGCCAGCAGCAAAAGAGGGGGCGTTGGCTACACCTTC. Its amino acids are CASSKRGGVGYTF.